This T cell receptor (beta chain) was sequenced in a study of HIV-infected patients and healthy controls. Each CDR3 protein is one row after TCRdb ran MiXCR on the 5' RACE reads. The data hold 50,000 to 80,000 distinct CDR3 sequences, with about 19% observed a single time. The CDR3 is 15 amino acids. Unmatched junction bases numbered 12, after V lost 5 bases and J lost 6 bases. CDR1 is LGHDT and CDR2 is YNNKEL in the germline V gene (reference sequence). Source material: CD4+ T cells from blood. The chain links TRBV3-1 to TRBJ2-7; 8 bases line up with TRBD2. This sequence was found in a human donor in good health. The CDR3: CASSESTGTRGEQYF. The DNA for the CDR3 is TGTGCCAGCAGCGAATCGACCGGGACTAGAGGCGAGCAGTACTTC.